The rows below give T cell receptor beta chains drawn from one sample of a study of blood T cell repertoires in COVID-19. Measured with immunoSEQ multiplex PCR; TCRdb has only the in-frame clones, and not every one. The sample shows tens of thousands of clones, more than 85% of them seen only once. Sequenced: peripheral blood. Receptor source: a man aged 65-85 years with acute or convalescent COVID-19. Both conserved end residues are part of each CDR3. D genes are given only for firm matches. Clone size is stated in some rows and not others, as once, few, many or a class when expanded.

J gene: TRBJ1-2
D gene: NA
CDR3 length: 11
V gene: TRBV20-1
clone size: NA
CDR3 DNA: TGCAGTGCTAGAGACCAGGGTGGCTACACCTTC
CDR3 protein: CSARDQGGYTF

J gene: TRBJ1-2
D gene: TRBD1
CDR3 length: 15
V gene: TRBV6-5
clone size: NA
CDR3 DNA: TGTGCCAGCAGCCTGCCACCGGGACAGTCCTATGGCTACACCTTC
CDR3 protein: CASSLPPGQSYGYTF

J gene: TRBJ2-3
D gene: TRBD2
CDR3 length: 18
V gene: TRBV5-1
clone size: few
CDR3 DNA: TGCGCCAGCAGCTTGGTCCCCAGCGGGGGGGCCAGGACAGATACGCAGTATTTT
CDR3 protein: CASSLVPSGGARTDTQYF

J gene: TRBJ1-1
D gene: TRBD1
CDR3 length: 13
V gene: TRBV30
clone size: NA
CDR3 DNA: TGTGCCTGGAGTATCCGGGACAGGGGAACGGCTTTCTTT
CDR3 protein: CAWSIRDRGTAFF

J gene: TRBJ1-6
D gene: NA
CDR3 length: 13
V gene: TRBV28
clone size: once
CDR3 DNA: TGTGCCAGCGCTGGGGGGGGGCGTTCACCCCTCCACTTT
CDR3 protein: CASAGGGRSPLHF

J gene: TRBJ1-5
D gene: TRBD1
CDR3 length: 14
V gene: TRBV24-1
clone size: NA
CDR3 DNA: TGTGCCACCAGAGGACAGGGGGCTGGTCAGCCCCAGCATTTT
CDR3 protein: CATRGQGAGQPQHF

J gene: TRBJ1-1
D gene: NA
CDR3 length: 12
V gene: TRBV7-9
clone size: NA
CDR3 DNA: TGTGCCAGCAGCCAACAGGAGGGTAAAACTTTCTTT
CDR3 protein: CASSQQEGKTFF

J gene: TRBJ1-1
D gene: TRBD1
CDR3 length: 13
V gene: TRBV5-1
clone size: NA
CDR3 DNA: TGCGCCAGCGGGGACAGGGTCGGCACTGAAGCTTTCTTT
CDR3 protein: CASGDRVGTEAFF

J gene: TRBJ2-3
D gene: TRBD1
CDR3 length: 14
V gene: TRBV15
clone size: NA
CDR3 DNA: TGTGCCACCAGCACAGACAGGGCTGGTAATACGCAGTATTTT
CDR3 protein: CATSTDRAGNTQYF

J gene: TRBJ2-3
D gene: TRBD2
CDR3 length: 15
V gene: TRBV11-2
clone size: once
CDR3 DNA: TGTGCCAGCAGCCGAGGGGACCCAAGCGGGGCCCAGCAGTATTTT
CDR3 protein: CASSRGDPSGAQQYF

J gene: TRBJ1-4
D gene: TRBD1
CDR3 length: 16
V gene: TRBV18
clone size: once
CDR3 DNA: TGTGCCAGCTCACCAGGGACAGCCAGGTCTAATGAAAAACTGTTTTTT
CDR3 protein: CASSPGTARSNEKLFF

J gene: TRBJ2-1
D gene: NA
CDR3 length: 15
V gene: TRBV11-2
clone size: NA
CDR3 DNA: TGTGCCAGCAGCTTAGAGGGCGGGGACCACAATGAGCAGTTCTTC
CDR3 protein: CASSLEGGDHNEQFF

J gene: TRBJ1-4
D gene: NA
CDR3 length: 14
V gene: TRBV15
clone size: NA
CDR3 DNA: TGTGCCACCAGCAGAGAGGGCAGGAATGAAAAACTGTTTTTT
CDR3 protein: CATSREGRNEKLFF

J gene: TRBJ2-1
D gene: TRBD2
CDR3 length: 17
V gene: TRBV4-2
clone size: few
CDR3 DNA: TGTGCCAGCAGCCAAGACCGCGGGGGGGGAGGGCCTAATGAGCAGTTCTTC
CDR3 protein: CASSQDRGGGGPNEQFF

J gene: TRBJ2-2
D gene: NA
CDR3 length: 14
V gene: TRBV24-1
clone size: NA
CDR3 DNA: TGTGCCACCAGTACAGAAGTGAACACCGGGGAGCTGTTTTTT
CDR3 protein: CATSTEVNTGELFF

J gene: TRBJ1-2
D gene: NA
CDR3 length: 13
V gene: TRBV18
clone size: NA
CDR3 DNA: TGTGCCAGCTCACCAGGGGCAGCCCATGGCCACACCTTC
CDR3 protein: CASSPGAAHGHTF

J gene: TRBJ2-1
D gene: NA
CDR3 length: 14
V gene: TRBV15
clone size: NA
CDR3 DNA: TGTGCCACCAGCACAGGGATCTCCTACAATGAGCAGTTCTTC
CDR3 protein: CATSTGISYNEQFF